This T cell receptor beta chain was identified in a study of CD8+ T cells in alopecia areata. Across the study: Treated patients were given 5 to 10 mg oral tofacitinib twice daily. Study results and limitations: For lesional scalp, especially alopecia totalis/universalis, clonality was higher than in normal scalp. Administration of tofacitinib significantly diminished scalp clonality and expanded CD8+ clones within the top 100.

It was cDNA, reverse transcribed from extracted RNA, that served as the sequencing template. Profiling relied on immunoSEQ multiplex PCR, and the TCRdb table lists in-frame clones only, not all of them. Of 130,000 or so clones listed, roughly nine tenths are singletons. The CDR3 is 13 amino acids. Germline lookup yields CDR1 MGHRA and CDR2 YSYEKL. V shed 3 bases, J shed 5 bases, and the junction held 2 bases outside the gene matches. Treatment reported: oral pan-JAK inhibitor, 5-10 mg twice daily. Sorting of PBMCs yielded the CD4+ and CD8+ T cells. This clone has only one observation. Its antigen is as yet unknown.

The origin of this receptor is a human donor with alopecia areata. Material: CD8+ T cells sorted from blood, obtained at week 4, from a patient treated with tofacitinib. The chain employs TRBV4-1 and TRBJ1-2, with 8 nucleotides matching TRBD1. CDR3 region: CASSQRTGYGYTF. As DNA, the CDR3 is TGCGCCAGCAGCCAGCGGACAGGGTATGGCTACACCTTC.